Listed here are 11 T cell receptor beta chains from one sample, sequenced in a study of PD-1 blockade in classical Hodgkin lymphoma (dated by TCRdb to the early 2020s). The library relied on the immunoSEQ multiplex PCR assay. This is the immuneACCESS table as TCRdb keeps it, with only in-frame sequences that have V and J called. A part of the clones is gone; compared with another copy, unresolved V genes explain less than half, and the rest is unexplained. Recorded for this sample are roughly 7,500 clones; almost 80% of them occurred a single time. The ten largest clones add up to 2.6% of the sample. The time point label, read with the paper, signifies: cycle 1 day 1 (C1D1), immediately before nivolumab initiation. All trial patients had relapsed after autologous stem cell transplantation, with cohorts A, B and C differing in prior brentuximab vedotin exposure. A Miltenyi CD4+ T cell isolation kit was used for magnetic negative selection to purify CD4+ T cells from thawed PBMCs.

The sequencing here drew on CD4+ T cells from blood, taken at baseline. These receptors were obtained from a human donor with classical Hodgkin lymphoma.

The chain is built from TRBV18 and TRBJ2-7; D not resolved. CDR3 length equals 13 residues. Trimming removed 4 bases from V and 2 bases from J, with 9 bases in between. Germline V lookup: CDR1 KGHSH, CDR2 LQKENI. The CDR3 region is CASSQSYTYEQYF. CDR3 nucleotide sequence: TGTGCCAGCTCACAGAGCTATACCTACGAGCAGTACTTC.

The V call is TRBV5-4, the J call TRBJ1-3; possible D gene TRBD1, 5 bases. CDR3 length: 16 residues. From germline, CDR1 is SGHNT and CDR2 YYREEE (reference sequence). V lost 4 bases to trimming and J lost 3 bases, with 17 bases between them. The CDR3 here is CASSTAEGLVGNTIYF. The CDR3 DNA reads TGTGCCAGCAGCACCGCGGAGGGGCTCGTTGGAAACACCATATATTTT.

The chain recombines TRBV7-2 with TRBJ2-2; tentatively, D is TRBD1 (7 bases). The CDR3 totals 14 residues. The V gene lost 4 bases and the J gene lost 6 bases, with 12 bases spanning the gap. The germline V gene has CDR1 SGHTA and CDR2 FQGNSA. The CDR3 is CASSSQGEAGELFF. The CDR3 DNA sequence: TGTGCCAGCAGCTCGCAGGGGGAGGCCGGGGAGCTGTTTTTT.

The chain recombines TRBV5-4 with TRBJ2-2; TRBD1 agrees at 7 bases. The V gene end was trimmed by 4 bases and the J gene end by 4 bases; junction bases not matched to a gene: 7. The CDR3 contains 15 residues. The germline V gene has CDR1 SGHNT and CDR2 YYREEE (reference sequence). The CDR3 DNA sequence: TGTGCCAGCAGCATCGGACAGGATCGCACCGGGGAGCTGTTTTTT. Protein product: CASSIGQDRTGELFF.

The chain couples TRBV5-1 to TRBJ1-1; D is undetermined. Trimming removed 5 bases at V and 0 bases at J, with 8 bases between. CDR3 size: 13 residues. Germline assignment: CDR1 SGHRS and CDR2 YFSETQ. This CDR3 reads CASRPQLNTEAFF. CDR3 in DNA: TGCGCCAGCAGACCACAATTGAACACTGAAGCTTTCTTT. The full variable domain, with the rest looked up from reference TRBV5-1 and TRBJ1-1, is KAGVTQTPRYLIKTRGQQVTLSCSPISGHRSVSWYQQTPGQGLQFLFEYFSETQRNKGNFPGRFSGRQFSNSRSEMNVSTLELGDSALYLCASRPQLNTEAFFGQGTRLTVV.

This chain connects TRBV5-1 to TRBJ2-5; weak D call: TRBD1 (5 bases). Trimming pared 0 bases from V and 5 bases from J, leaving 14 bases between. Germline V gene sequence: CDR1 SGHRS, CDR2 YFSETQ. The CDR3 spans 15 residues. The CDR3 DNA sequence: TGCGCCAGCAGCTTGGGGGCAGGGCGCAGGGAGACCCAGTACTTC. The encoded protein is CASSLGAGRRETQYF.

This chain uses TRBV10-3 with TRBJ2-7; TRBD2 matches at 7 bases. The CDR3 extends over 15 amino acids. CDR1 and CDR2 (germline): ENHRY, SYGVKD. Trimming took 2 bases from V and 1 from J; bases not matched to a gene: 5. This CDR3 reads CAISEQGGISYEQYF. DNA of the CDR3: TGTGCCATCAGTGAGCAGGGAGGGATATCCTACGAGCAGTACTTC.

V is TRBV7-2 and J is TRBJ2-3; 7 nucleotides align to TRBD2. V lost 2 bases and J lost 2; bases outside the gene matches: 10. The CDR3 totals 17 residues. Germline V gene data show CDR1 as SGHTA and CDR2 as FQGNSA. The CDR3 coding sequence is TGTGCCAGCAGCTTATTTTGGCGGGAGAACTACACAGATACGCAGTATTTT. Its protein is CASSLFWRENYTDTQYF.

This clone was counted a few times. This sequence joins TRBV19 and TRBJ2-1; 8 positions agree with TRBD2. Trimming removed 4 bases from V and 0 bases from J; junction bases left unmatched: 11. From germline, CDR1 is LNHDA and CDR2 SQIVND (reference sequence). The CDR3 runs to 18 residues. The CDR3 DNA is TGTGCCAGTAGTAAGCGGGGGACGACGGCCAGCTCCTACAATGAGCAGTTCTTC. Translating gives CASSKRGTTASSYNEQFF.

The gene calls are TRBV7-8 and TRBJ1-2; 7 nucleotides match TRBD1. With 2 bases clipped from V and 2 bases from J, the junction kept 5 bases outside the gene matches. CDR1 is SGHVS, CDR2 FQNEAQ, per germline. This CDR3 has 15 residues. CDR3: CASSLPDRENYGYTF. CDR3 nucleotides: TGTGCCAGCAGCTTACCCGACAGGGAGAACTATGGCTACACCTTC.

This chain joins TRBV7-2 and TRBJ1-3; D remains ambiguous. The CDR3 has 15 residues. V lost 4 bases and J lost 6, with 16 bases in between. Germline loops: CDR1 SGHTA, CDR2 FQGNSA. DNA for the CDR3: TGTGCCAGCAGCTCCCTTGGGGAGGGTTTAAACACCATATATTTT. Translation gives CASSSLGEGLNTIYF. The full variable domain, completed using reference TRBV7-2 and TRBJ1-3, is GAGVSQSPSNKVTEKGKDVELRCDPISGHTALYWYRQSLGQGLEFLIYFQGNSAPDKSGLPSDRFSAERTGGSVSTLTIQRTQQEDSAVYLCASSSLGEGLNTIYFGEGSWLTVV.